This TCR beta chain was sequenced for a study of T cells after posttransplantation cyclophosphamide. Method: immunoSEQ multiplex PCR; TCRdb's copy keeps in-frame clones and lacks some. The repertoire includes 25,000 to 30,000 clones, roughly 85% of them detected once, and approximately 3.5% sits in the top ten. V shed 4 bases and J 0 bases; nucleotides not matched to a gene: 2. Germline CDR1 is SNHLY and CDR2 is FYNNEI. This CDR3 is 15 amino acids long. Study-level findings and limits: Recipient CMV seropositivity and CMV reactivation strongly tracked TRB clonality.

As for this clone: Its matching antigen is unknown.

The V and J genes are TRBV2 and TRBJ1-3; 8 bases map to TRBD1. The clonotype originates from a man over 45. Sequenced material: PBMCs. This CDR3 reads CASSGGQVSGNTIYF. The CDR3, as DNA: TGTGCCAGCAGTGGGGGACAGGTCTCTGGAAACACCATATATTTT.